The rows below give T cell receptor beta chains drawn from one sample of a study of shared clonotypes between healthy human individuals. Data came from immunoSEQ multiplex PCR; TCRdb stores just in-frame clones and leaves some out. The profile covers about half a million clones, with approximately 78% appearing a single time and approximately 12% taken by the ten largest. The material sequenced was PBMCs. The origin of the receptors is a woman between 40 and 50 years old in good health. Some clones in this sample may be carry-over from other donors' samples. Both conserved end residues are part of each CDR3. Fields, in order: clone size, D gene, J gene, V gene, CDR3 DNA, CDR3 protein. The D gene is left open where the match is weak. Clone size is stated in some rows and not others, as once, few, many or a class when expanded.

clone_size: -
d_call: -
j_call: TRBJ2-3
v_call: TRBV21-1
cdr3_nt: TGTGCCAGCAGCAAACACGTAGGGACTAGCGGGAGGGAACGTCTTCCTCCGCAGTATTTT
cdr3_aa: CASSKHVGTSGRERLPPQYF

clone_size: -
d_call: -
j_call: TRBJ2-7
v_call: TRBV6-1
cdr3_nt: TGTGCCAGCCTTTTTCTGGGCAGGGAAGGGGAGCAGTACTTC
cdr3_aa: CASLFLGREGEQYF

clone_size: -
d_call: TRBD2
j_call: TRBJ2-7
v_call: TRBV5-1
cdr3_nt: TGCGCCAGCAGCGGAACCGGGACTAGCGTTTACGAGCAGTACTTC
cdr3_aa: CASSGTGTSVYEQYF

clone_size: -
d_call: TRBD2
j_call: TRBJ2-1
v_call: TRBV7-9
cdr3_nt: TGTGCCAGCAGCTTAGCGTGGGCTAGCGGGAGAGTAGAGCAGTTCTTC
cdr3_aa: CASSLAWASGRVEQFF

clone_size: -
d_call: TRBD2
j_call: TRBJ2-1
v_call: TRBV30
cdr3_nt: TGTGCCTGGACGGGCGGGAGAGGTTACAATGAGCAGTTCTTC
cdr3_aa: CAWTGGRGYNEQFF

clone_size: once
d_call: -
j_call: TRBJ2-2
v_call: TRBV4-2
cdr3_nt: TGTGCCAGCAGCCAAGTCAGGGCAACCGGGGAGCTGTTTTTT
cdr3_aa: CASSQVRATGELFF

clone_size: -
d_call: TRBD2
j_call: TRBJ2-3
v_call: TRBV15
cdr3_nt: TGTGCCACCAGCACAGAACGGGTGGCTCTAGCGGGAGGGTTTAGCACAGATACGCAGTATTTT
cdr3_aa: CATSTERVALAGGFSTDTQYF

clone_size: -
d_call: TRBD2
j_call: TRBJ2-7
v_call: TRBV19
cdr3_nt: TGTGCCAGTAGTACCACGGGCGGGAGAGGCGAGCAGTACTTC
cdr3_aa: CASSTTGGRGEQYF

clone_size: few
d_call: TRBD1
j_call: TRBJ1-4
v_call: TRBV30
cdr3_nt: TGTGCCTGGAGTGGACAGGGTGAGATTGAAAAACTGTTTTTT
cdr3_aa: CAWSGQGEIEKLFF

clone_size: -
d_call: -
j_call: TRBJ1-3
v_call: TRBV11-2
cdr3_nt: TGTGCCAGCAGACCGTTCGGACAGCCTGGAAACACCATATATTTT
cdr3_aa: CASRPFGQPGNTIYF

clone_size: -
d_call: TRBD1
j_call: TRBJ1-5
v_call: TRBV5-6
cdr3_nt: TGTGCCAGCAGCTTGGCCGGGACAGCCAATCAGCCCCAGCATTTT
cdr3_aa: CASSLAGTANQPQHF

clone_size: -
d_call: TRBD2
j_call: TRBJ2-1
v_call: TRBV5-1
cdr3_nt: TGCGCCAGCAGCCCTAATCAGCGGGAGTATGAGCAGTTCTTC
cdr3_aa: CASSPNQREYEQFF

clone_size: -
d_call: -
j_call: TRBJ2-1
v_call: TRBV10-3
cdr3_nt: TGTGCCACCAACCACCCCGGGATGGGGTCCTACAATGAGCAGTTCTTC
cdr3_aa: CATNHPGMGSYNEQFF

clone_size: -
d_call: TRBD2
j_call: TRBJ2-5
v_call: TRBV19
cdr3_nt: TGTGCCAGTAGCCCGGGACTAGCGGGAGGAGAGACCCAGTACTTC
cdr3_aa: CASSPGLAGGETQYF

clone_size: -
d_call: -
j_call: TRBJ2-3
v_call: TRBV21-1
cdr3_nt: TGTGCCAGCAGCAAAGGTACCCCTCGGCGCACAGATACGCAGTATTTT
cdr3_aa: CASSKGTPRRTDTQYF

clone_size: -
d_call: -
j_call: TRBJ1-4
v_call: TRBV7-2
cdr3_nt: TGTGCCAGCAGCTTAGCATCAGGGATGAGGGAAAAACTGTTTTTT
cdr3_aa: CASSLASGMREKLFF

clone_size: -
d_call: -
j_call: TRBJ1-2
v_call: TRBV5-4
cdr3_nt: TGTGCCAGCAGTGAAGACAGCTTTCCCTATGGCTACACCTTC
cdr3_aa: CASSEDSFPYGYTF

clone_size: -
d_call: TRBD2
j_call: TRBJ2-5
v_call: TRBV18
cdr3_nt: TGTGCCAGCTCACCGATCCGGCTAGCGGGAGGACAAGAGACCCAGTACTTC
cdr3_aa: CASSPIRLAGGQETQYF

clone_size: -
d_call: TRBD1
j_call: TRBJ1-2
v_call: TRBV5-8
cdr3_nt: TGTGCCAGCAGCTTCCCGCAGGGGGGCACTAACTATGGCTACACCTTC
cdr3_aa: CASSFPQGGTNYGYTF

clone_size: -
d_call: TRBD1
j_call: TRBJ1-2
v_call: TRBV6-1
cdr3_nt: TGTGCCAGCAGTGCCTCCGGGACAGGGATTGGCTACACCTTC
cdr3_aa: CASSASGTGIGYTF

clone_size: -
d_call: -
j_call: TRBJ2-7
v_call: TRBV7-6
cdr3_nt: TGTGCCAGCAGCTCTTACAGGGAGGAAGCGGGGGAGCAGTACTTC
cdr3_aa: CASSSYREEAGEQYF

clone_size: medium-sized
d_call: TRBD2
j_call: TRBJ2-1
v_call: TRBV4-2
cdr3_nt: TGTGCCAGCAGCCAAGCGGCTAGCGGGAGTTTCCATGAGCAGTTCTTC
cdr3_aa: CASSQAASGSFHEQFF

clone_size: -
d_call: TRBD2
j_call: TRBJ2-3
v_call: TRBV5-4
cdr3_nt: TGTGCCAGCAGCTCGGGGGGTTCGGTAGCGGTCACAGATACGCAGTATTTT
cdr3_aa: CASSSGGSVAVTDTQYF

clone_size: -
d_call: TRBD1
j_call: TRBJ2-7
v_call: TRBV5-1
cdr3_nt: TGCGCCAGCAGCTTACGACAGGGAACCGGCGAGCAGTACTTC
cdr3_aa: CASSLRQGTGEQYF

clone_size: -
d_call: -
j_call: TRBJ2-7
v_call: TRBV5-1
cdr3_nt: TGCGCCAGCAGCCCTGGTAGCGGATCCTACGACGAGCAGTACTTC
cdr3_aa: CASSPGSGSYDEQYF

clone_size: -
d_call: TRBD1
j_call: TRBJ2-3
v_call: TRBV10-3
cdr3_nt: TGTGCCATCGGGACAGCACGGACAGATACGCAGTATTTT
cdr3_aa: CAIGTARTDTQYF

clone_size: -
d_call: -
j_call: TRBJ1-1
v_call: TRBV6-5
cdr3_nt: TGTGCCAGCAGTTACAGCATACAGGGGAACACTGAAGCTTTCTTT
cdr3_aa: CASSYSIQGNTEAFF

clone_size: -
d_call: -
j_call: TRBJ1-6
v_call: TRBV30
cdr3_nt: TGTGCCTGGAGTGTAACCGCGCCAGGCAATTCACCCCTCCACTTT
cdr3_aa: CAWSVTAPGNSPLHF

clone_size: -
d_call: -
j_call: TRBJ1-5
v_call: TRBV6-5
cdr3_nt: TGTGCCAGCAGTTACCAGAGGAATCAGCCCCAGCATTTT
cdr3_aa: CASSYQRNQPQHF

clone_size: few
d_call: TRBD1
j_call: TRBJ2-7
v_call: TRBV19
cdr3_nt: TGTGCCAGTAGTTCACCGGGACAGTACTACGAGCAGTACTTC
cdr3_aa: CASSSPGQYYEQYF

clone_size: -
d_call: -
j_call: TRBJ2-3
v_call: TRBV7-6
cdr3_nt: TGTGCCAGCAGCCAGATGTTCCTTGGGGGGAGCACAGATACGCAGTATTTT
cdr3_aa: CASSQMFLGGSTDTQYF

clone_size: -
d_call: TRBD1
j_call: TRBJ1-2
v_call: TRBV6-1
cdr3_nt: TGTGCCAGCAGTGAACAGGGACAGGGTTCGAATGGCTACACCTTC
cdr3_aa: CASSEQGQGSNGYTF

clone_size: -
d_call: -
j_call: TRBJ2-1
v_call: TRBV27
cdr3_nt: TGTGCCAGCAGTCCGACTAGTTACAATGAGCAGTTCTTC
cdr3_aa: CASSPTSYNEQFF

clone_size: -
d_call: -
j_call: TRBJ2-5
v_call: TRBV18
cdr3_nt: TGTGCCAGCTCCCAGGACAGACAAGAGACCCAGTACTTC
cdr3_aa: CASSQDRQETQYF

clone_size: -
d_call: -
j_call: TRBJ2-3
v_call: TRBV15
cdr3_nt: TGTGCCACCAGCGTGAGCCTTGGGACGGATACGCAGTATTTT
cdr3_aa: CATSVSLGTDTQYF

clone_size: -
d_call: -
j_call: TRBJ2-2
v_call: TRBV11-3
cdr3_nt: TGTGCCAGCAGTTTCAGGGATGGCGGGGAGCTGTTTTTT
cdr3_aa: CASSFRDGGELFF

clone_size: few
d_call: -
j_call: TRBJ2-7
v_call: TRBV12-5
cdr3_nt: TGTGCTAGTGGTTTGAGACAGGTTTCCTACGAGCAGTACTTC
cdr3_aa: CASGLRQVSYEQYF

clone_size: many
d_call: TRBD1
j_call: TRBJ1-2
v_call: TRBV28
cdr3_nt: TGTGCCAGCAGTTCGTCCTCCCAGGGACAGGTCTATGGCTACACCTTC
cdr3_aa: CASSSSSQGQVYGYTF

clone_size: -
d_call: TRBD1
j_call: TRBJ2-5
v_call: TRBV7-3
cdr3_nt: TGTGCCAGCAGCCCAACCGGGACAGGAGAAGAGACCCAGTACTTC
cdr3_aa: CASSPTGTGEETQYF

clone_size: many
d_call: TRBD1
j_call: TRBJ1-2
v_call: TRBV28
cdr3_nt: TGTGCCACCAAACCCGACAGGGCTGGCTACACCTTC
cdr3_aa: CATKPDRAGYTF

clone_size: -
d_call: -
j_call: TRBJ2-2
v_call: TRBV11-2
cdr3_nt: TGTGCCAGCAGCCCGTGGGGGGGCTCGAACACCGGGGAGCTGTTTTTT
cdr3_aa: CASSPWGGSNTGELFF

clone_size: -
d_call: TRBD2
j_call: TRBJ2-1
v_call: TRBV7-7
cdr3_nt: TGTGCCAGCAGCCCGGGACTAACAAATGAGCAGTTCTTC
cdr3_aa: CASSPGLTNEQFF

clone_size: -
d_call: -
j_call: TRBJ2-6
v_call: TRBV7-9
cdr3_nt: TGTGCCAGCAGCCCCAGGCGAGGGACAGCGGGCTCTGGGGCCAACGTCCTGACTTTC
cdr3_aa: CASSPRRGTAGSGANVLTF

clone_size: -
d_call: -
j_call: TRBJ1-1
v_call: TRBV4-1
cdr3_nt: TGCGCCAGCAGCCTAGGACAGCCGAACACTGAAGCTTTCTTT
cdr3_aa: CASSLGQPNTEAFF

clone_size: -
d_call: -
j_call: TRBJ2-3
v_call: TRBV19
cdr3_nt: TGTGCCAGTCGGATAGCGGGCACAGATACGCAGTATTTT
cdr3_aa: CASRIAGTDTQYF

clone_size: -
d_call: -
j_call: TRBJ2-4
v_call: TRBV18
cdr3_nt: TGTGCCAGCTCATCTACGGGTCCACAAGCCAAAAACATTCAGTACTTC
cdr3_aa: CASSSTGPQAKNIQYF

clone_size: once
d_call: TRBD1
j_call: TRBJ1-4
v_call: TRBV28
cdr3_nt: TGTGCCAGCAGTTCCCCAGGGGGTGATGAAAAACTGTTTTTT
cdr3_aa: CASSSPGGDEKLFF

clone_size: -
d_call: -
j_call: TRBJ2-5
v_call: TRBV29-1
cdr3_nt: TGCAGCGTTGAAGTAGAGACCCAGTACTTC
cdr3_aa: CSVEVETQYF

clone_size: few
d_call: -
j_call: TRBJ1-5
v_call: TRBV7-2
cdr3_nt: TGTGCCAGCAGTTGGCCGGGGGATCAGCCCCAGCATTTT
cdr3_aa: CASSWPGDQPQHF

clone_size: -
d_call: TRBD2
j_call: TRBJ2-1
v_call: TRBV4-2
cdr3_nt: TGTGCCAGCAGCCAAGAGAGTAGCGGGACCTACAATGAGCAGTTCTTC
cdr3_aa: CASSQESSGTYNEQFF

clone_size: few
d_call: -
j_call: TRBJ2-1
v_call: TRBV4-2
cdr3_nt: TGTGCCAGCAGCCAAGATCTACTCGCCCCGGGGAATGAGCAGTTCTTC
cdr3_aa: CASSQDLLAPGNEQFF

clone_size: -
d_call: TRBD1
j_call: TRBJ2-7
v_call: TRBV10-2
cdr3_nt: TGCGCCAGCAGTGAGTCGACAGGGTCAAGCTACGAGCAGTACTTC
cdr3_aa: CASSESTGSSYEQYF

clone_size: -
d_call: -
j_call: TRBJ2-7
v_call: TRBV7-3
cdr3_nt: TGTGCCAGCAGCTTAGCCAGAAAAGGGGAGCAGTACTTC
cdr3_aa: CASSLARKGEQYF